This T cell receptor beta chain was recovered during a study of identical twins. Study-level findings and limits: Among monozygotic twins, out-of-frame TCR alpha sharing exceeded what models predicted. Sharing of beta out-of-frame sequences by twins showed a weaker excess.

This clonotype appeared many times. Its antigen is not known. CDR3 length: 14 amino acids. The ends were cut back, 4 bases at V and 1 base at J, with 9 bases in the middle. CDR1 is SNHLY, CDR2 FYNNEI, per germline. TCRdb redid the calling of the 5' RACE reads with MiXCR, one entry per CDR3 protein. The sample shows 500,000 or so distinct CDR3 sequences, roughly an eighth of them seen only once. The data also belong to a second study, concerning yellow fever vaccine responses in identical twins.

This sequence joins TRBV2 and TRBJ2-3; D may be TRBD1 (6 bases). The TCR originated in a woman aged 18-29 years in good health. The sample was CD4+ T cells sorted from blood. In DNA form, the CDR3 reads TGTGCCAGCAGTGTAGGGGGTCGCACAGATACGCAGTATTTT. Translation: CASSVGGRTDTQYF.